The 7 T cell receptor beta chains below come from one sample, sequenced in a study of naive and memory T cell subsets. Both TRBC1 and TRBC2 were covered by a beta constant-region primer of two equimolar oligonucleotides. TCRdb re-derived calls from the UMI-ligation and nested PCR reads in MiXCR, one entry per CDR3 protein. The table records tens of thousands of distinct CDR3 sequences, about 14% of them present only once. Sequencing input: effector memory CD4+ T cells from blood. The subset is: effector memory, CD45RA- CD27-. The receptors originated from a human donor in good health.

This clonotype was observed at least ten times. V usage is TRBV12-3 or TRBV12-4 and J usage is TRBJ2-3; perhaps TRBD1 as D (6 bases). The CDR3 extends over 14 amino acids. V lost 9 bases, J lost 2 bases, and 15 bases lay in between. CDR3 sequence: CASRQGLLTDTQYF. The CDR3 nucleotides read TGTGCCAGTCGTCAGGGGCTTCTCACAGATACGCAGTATTTT.

In this sample, this clonotype turned up many times. V and J are TRBV29-1 and TRBJ1-1; 7 positions match TRBD1. The CDR3 extends over 13 amino acids. Germline V CDR1 and CDR2: SQVTM, ANQGSEA. J lost 1 base, V lost 7 bases, and 6 bases had no gene match. CDR3 sequence reads: CSGIRDRNTEAFF. CDR3 DNA sequence: TGCAGCGGCATCCGGGACAGGAACACTGAAGCTTTCTTT.

DNA for the CDR3: TGTGCCAGCAGTTTATTGCCAGGGGTCAATTCACCCCTCCACTTT. It encodes CASSLLPGVNSPLHF. The gene calls are TRBV27 and TRBJ1-6, with D tentatively TRBD1 (6 bases). Trimming shortened V by 1 base and J by 7 bases, and 11 bases separated the two germline ends. The CDR3 runs 15 residues. Per germline, CDR1 MNHEY and CDR2 SMNVEV (reference sequence).

The rearrangement joins TRBV7-3 to TRBJ2-1, with D uncertain. The CDR3 spans 15 residues. CDR1 SGHTA and CDR2 FQGTGA come from the germline V gene. V dropped 1 base and J dropped 0 bases, with 7 bases sitting between them. The CDR3 sequence: CASSLMASSYNEQFF. CDR3 coding DNA: TGTGCCAGCAGCTTAATGGCTAGCTCCTACAATGAGCAGTTCTTC.

In its sample, this clonotype was seen a few times. J is TRBJ2-5 and V is TRBV5-1; tentatively, D is TRBD1 (5 bases). Germline lookup yields CDR1 SGHRS and CDR2 YFSETQ. This CDR3 region has 15 residues. The germline V and J ends were trimmed by 0 bases and 0 bases, with 9 bases remaining between them. CDR3 sequence (DNA): TGCGCCAGCAGCTTGGGACAGATGAACCAAGAGACCCAGTACTTC. This gives the protein CASSLGQMNQETQYF.

About this clonotype: A much more abundant neighbour one base away suggests this may be a read error. The chain links TRBV9 to TRBJ2-5; D may be TRBD1 or TRBD2 (6 bases each). CDR3 length equals 13 residues. V lost 3 bases, J lost 4 bases, and 10 bases lay in between. The germline CDR1 and CDR2 sequences are SGDLS and YYNGEE. This CDR3 reads CASSGGGGETQYF. The CDR3 DNA follows: TGTGCCAGCAGCGGAGGAGGGGGAGAGACCCAGTACTTC.

Only a few counts were recorded for this clonotype. J is TRBJ1-5 and V is TRBV30; TRBD1 aligns across 9 bases. Losses at the gene ends were 2 bases for V and 6 bases for J; bases not matched to a gene: 5. CDR1 GTSNPN and CDR2 SVGIG come from the germline V gene (reference sequence). This CDR3 is 14 amino acids long. The CDR3 DNA follows: TGTGCCTGGAGTCTTACAGGGGGCGGTCAGCCCCAGCATTTT. It is translated as CAWSLTGGGQPQHF.